Each of the 21 T cell receptor beta chains below was sequenced from the same sample in a study of T-cell reconstitution after alpha-beta-depleted transplantation in children. Construction of the TCRbeta library involved unique molecular identifiers. One entry per CDR3 protein, called by TCRdb with MiXCR from the PCR reads. The sample shows fewer than 85,000 distinct CDR3 sequences, approximately 14% of them seen only once. Sample: PBMCs, mostly from graft donor cells, taken 180 days after TCRalphabeta/CD19-depleted stem cell transplant. Receptor source: a male patient between 2 and 10 years old who had a stem cell transplant for acute lymphoblastic leukemia, so the T cells may come from the graft donor.

This rearrangement joins TRBV6-2 or TRBV6-3 to TRBJ2-4; 7 nucleotides agree with TRBD2. The CDR3 covers 17 residues. The J segment lost 4 bases and the V segment lost 2 bases, leaving 11 bases of the junction unmatched. Germline CDR1 reads MNHEY; CDR2 reads SVGEGT. The CDR3 DNA reads TGTGCCAGCAGTTACGGTCCCCCTAGCGGTCTGAAAAACATTCAGTACTTC. Its translation: CASSYGPPSGLKNIQYF.

Ten or more counts support this clonotype. The chain uses TRBV29-1 and TRBJ2-1; a weak D match, TRBD2 (6 bases). This CDR3 has 14 amino acids. V lost 8 bases, J lost 1 base, and 15 bases lay in between. The V gene's germline CDR1 is SQVTM and CDR2 ANQGSEA. CDR3 DNA sequence: TGCAGCTCTTCCGGGACTTCATCCTACAATGAGCAGTTCTTC. Its translation: CSSSGTSSYNEQFF.

A few counts support this clonotype. The chain has TRBV5-1 and TRBJ2-2; possible D gene TRBD2, 6 bases. The CDR3 has 13 amino acids. Germline V lookup: CDR1 SGHRS, CDR2 YFSETQ. V was cut by 6 bases and J by 1 base, with 7 bases left in between. The CDR3: CASNGGNTGELFF. Written as DNA, the CDR3 is TGCGCCAGCAACGGGGGGAACACCGGGGAGCTGTTTTTT.

This clonotype was found a few times. This chain links TRBV6-1 with TRBJ1-2; D is possibly TRBD1 (5 bases). CDR3 length: 15 amino acids. Trimming removed 5 bases at V and 2 bases at J, with 15 bases between. The germline gives CDR1 MNHNS, CDR2 SASEGT. This CDR3 is CASSPGQGHNYGYTF. In nucleotides, the CDR3 is TGTGCCAGCAGTCCTGGACAAGGGCACAACTATGGCTACACCTTC.

The rearrangement joins TRBV10-3 to TRBJ1-1; TRBD1 aligns across 7 bases. The CDR3 loop spans 13 amino acids. The V gene end was trimmed by 2 bases and the J gene end by 3 bases; junction bases not matched to a gene: 0. Germline CDR1 and CDR2: ENHRY and SYGVKD. The CDR3 DNA sequence: TGTGCCATCAGTGAGCAGGGGGACACTGAAGCTTTCTTT. This codes for CAISEQGDTEAFF.

The chain joins TRBV7-3 to TRBJ2-3; weak D call: TRBD1 (5 bases). Germline CDR1 SGHTA, CDR2 FQGTGA. CDR3 length equals 18 residues. Trimming shortened V by 0 bases and J by 3 bases, and 19 bases separated the two germline ends. DNA for the CDR3: TGTGCCAGCAGCTTAACGGGGCGGCTTAACCGGGTGACAGATACGCAGTATTTT. It yields the protein CASSLTGRLNRVTDTQYF.

V is TRBV29-1 and J is TRBJ2-7; TRBD2 aligns across 9 bases. The CDR3 loop spans 13 amino acids. Germline V CDR1 and CDR2: SQVTM, ANQGSEA. Trimming cost V 7 bases and J 7 bases; bases outside gene matches: 11. CDR3 loop: CSARELAGTEQYF. CDR3 sequence (DNA): TGCAGCGCCCGCGAACTAGCGGGTACTGAGCAGTACTTC.

Remarks on this clonotype: With a much larger clone just one base away, this may be a read error. The chain uses TRBV5-5 and TRBJ2-7; no definite D call. The germline CDR1 and CDR2 sequences are SGHKS and YYEKEE (reference sequence). This CDR3 region has 13 residues. Deletions cut 0 bases from V and 2 bases from J, with 6 bases between. CDR3 nucleotides: TGTGCCAGCAGCTTGGGGATCCCCTACGAGCAGTACTTC. Amino acid sequence: CASSLGIPYEQYF.

The table lists this clonotype with a few counts. The CDR3 region has the DNA TGTGCCAGCAGTCGGACCCGAGCGAACACTGAAGCTTTCTTT. It translates to CASSRTRANTEAFF. The chain carries TRBV7-2 and TRBJ1-1; D uncertain. The CDR3 has 14 residues. V was trimmed by 6 bases and J by 1 base, leaving 12 bases between them. In germline, CDR1 is SGHTA, CDR2 FQGNSA.

The V call is TRBV6-5, the J call TRBJ1-2; tentatively, D is TRBD1 (6 bases). V lost 6 bases and J 7 bases, leaving 12 bases between the germline ends. The CDR3 spans 12 residues. Germline values: CDR1 MNHEY, CDR2 SVGAGI. The DNA for the CDR3 is TGTGCCAGCAGAACCGGGACAATTGGCTACACCTTC. Translating gives CASRTGTIGYTF.

The sample holds many counts of this clonotype. The rearrangement links TRBV4-2 to TRBJ2-2; either TRBD1 or TRBD2 may fit D (5 bases each). V was pared by 0 bases and J by 5 bases, with 10 bases between. The CDR3 totals 15 residues. The germline CDR1 and CDR2 sequences are LGHNA and YNFKEQ. CDR3 nucleotide sequence: TGTGCCAGCAGCCAAGATGGGACGAGGACCGGGGAGCTGTTTTTT. Amino acid sequence: CASSQDGTRTGELFF.

This clonotype was recorded a few times. The chain has TRBV25-1 and TRBJ2-2; 8 bases line up with TRBD2. CDR1 is MGHDK, CDR2 SYGVNS, per germline. The CDR3 contains 19 residues. V shed 7 bases, J shed 6 bases, and the junction held 22 bases outside the gene matches. DNA for the CDR3: TGTGCCAGCAACTCGGGGGGGCGCGAACCAGGGCGAATCGCCGGGGAGCTGTTTTTT. As protein: CASNSGGREPGRIAGELFF.

This clonotype was found many times. The J gene is TRBJ1-5, the V gene TRBV20-1, with a tentative D call TRBD1 (6 bases). The CDR3 has 15 residues. CDR1 and CDR2 (germline): DFQATT, SNEGSKA (reference sequence). V gave up 6 bases and J gave up 0 bases, with 15 bases separating them. Written as DNA, the CDR3 is TGCAGTGCCCTAAGGGGGTCAGCTAGCAATCAGCCCCAGCATTTT. This translates into CSALRGSASNQPQHF.

The table lists this clonotype with a few counts. The J gene is TRBJ1-1, the V gene TRBV10-3, with D hard to call. Deletions cut 6 bases from V and 1 base from J, with 9 bases between. Germline V gene lookup returns CDR1 ENHRY and CDR2 SYGVKD. The CDR3 has 13 amino acids. CDR3 DNA: TGTGCCATCAGCAGACTGGGGAACACTGAAGCTTTCTTT. Amino acids: CAISRLGNTEAFF.

At least ten counts were recorded for this clonotype. This chain joins TRBV7-9 and TRBJ1-1, with D uncertain. This CDR3 is built from 12 residues. V was clipped by 1 base and J by 7 bases, with 7 bases between them. From germline, CDR1 is SEHNR and CDR2 FQNEAQ (reference sequence). CDR3 coding DNA: TGTGCCAGCAGCTTAGTCCCGATTGAAGCTTTCTTT. Amino acid sequence: CASSLVPIEAFF.

This clonotype was seen repeatedly, ten times or more. V and J are TRBV12-3 or TRBV12-4 and TRBJ2-3; 12 nucleotides match TRBD2. This CDR3 is built from 15 residues. Trimming removed 6 bases from V and 5 bases from J; junction bases left unmatched: 6. In nucleotides, the CDR3 is TGTGCCAGCAGACCGACTAGCGGGAGTAAAGATACGCAGTATTTT. Amino acids: CASRPTSGSKDTQYF.

The chain carries TRBV9 and TRBJ2-1, with D possibly TRBD2 on 6 matching bases. Looked up from germline, CDR1 is SGDLS and CDR2 is YYNGEE. V was clipped by 3 bases and J by 2 bases, with 12 bases between them. CDR3 length: 15 residues. CDR3 amino acids: CASSANGRPYNEQFF. In DNA, the CDR3 is TGTGCCAGCAGCGCCAACGGGAGACCCTACAATGAGCAGTTCTTC.

CDR3 in amino acids: CASSPDRSSYEQYF. Here the CDR3 DNA reads TGTGCCAGCAGTCCTGACAGGAGCTCCTACGAGCAGTACTTC. The rearrangement joins TRBV2 to TRBJ2-7; a possible D gene is TRBD1 (6 bases). Germline CDR1 SNHLY, CDR2 FYNNEI. Deletions cut 5 bases from V and 0 bases from J, with 11 bases between. The CDR3 has 14 residues.

The chain carries TRBV20-1 and TRBJ1-1, with TRBD1 matching over 9 bases. Unmatched junction bases numbered 13, after V lost 1 base and J lost 4 bases. In germline, CDR1 is DFQATT, CDR2 SNEGSKA (reference sequence). The CDR3 has 17 amino acids. The CDR3 DNA is TGCAGTGCTAGAGTTACAGGGGGCCCTAGGAGCGGCACTGAAGCTTTCTTT. Translating gives CSARVTGGPRSGTEAFF.

The chain combines TRBV5-4 with TRBJ1-3; D may be TRBD1 (5 bases). V shed 3 bases and J shed 8 bases, with 15 bases lying between them. Germline V gene lookup returns CDR1 SGHNT and CDR2 YYREEE (reference sequence). The CDR3 covers 14 residues. CDR3 nucleotides: TGTGCCAGCAGCTGGGTAGGGGAGGCGGACACCATATATTTT. This gives the protein CASSWVGEADTIYF.

The V call is TRBV7-8, the J call TRBJ2-7; the D is unclear. The V gene's germline CDR1 is SGHVS and CDR2 FQNEAQ. V was cut by 3 bases and J by 2 bases, with 8 bases left in between. The CDR3 spans 13 residues. The DNA of the CDR3 is TGTGCCAGCAGCTTTCGGCGCCCCTACGAGCAGTACTTC. It codes for CASSFRRPYEQYF.